This record covers a single TCR beta chain. V trimming: 3 bases; J trimming: 1 base; junction bases outside the gene matches: 8. Germline-derived CDR1 and CDR2 are SGDLS and YYNGEE. The CDR3 has 16 residues. The record originates from a study of follicular helper T cells after annual influenza vaccination. Study-wide background: Blood was drawn on days 0, 7 and 28 after vaccination. For some subjects, blood spans the 2013-2014, 2014-2015 and 2015-2016 annual vaccinations.

Time point reported: 2014-2015 season, 7 days after vaccination. Community-dwelling subjects without influenza vaccination in the prior 6 months were enrolled. Profiled with immunoSEQ multiplex PCR; TCRdb holds only in-frame clones, not every one. The sample yields 9,500 to 11,000 clones, about four fifths seen once. The rearrangement joins TRBV9 to TRBJ1-2, with 8 nucleotides matching TRBD1. The sequence derives from an adult who received the influenza vaccine. Specimen: CXCR5- memory CD4+ T cells sorted from blood, collected 7 days after influenza vaccination. This chain's CDR3 is CASSETGDTLNYGYTF. Here the CDR3 DNA reads TGTGCCAGCAGCGAGACAGGGGATACCCTTAACTATGGCTACACCTTC.